The following is a TCR beta chain sequence with its context. This record belongs to a study of blood T cell repertoires in COVID-19. Study as a whole: PBMCs, B-cell-depleted T cells, or T cells were the source of the cDNA or gDNA that made up the material.

Method: immunoSEQ multiplex PCR; TCRdb's copy keeps in-frame clones and lacks some. The profile covers some 240,000 clones, with more than 65% appearing a single time and 1.2% to 1.5% taken by the ten largest. Germline V CDR1 and CDR2: SGHAT, FQNNGV. The V end lost 2 bases, the J end lost 4 bases, and 15 bases lay between the germline ends. This CDR3 has 16 amino acids. Sequencing was done on a sample of peripheral blood. The TCR originated in a middle-aged woman who had recovered from COVID-19. The chain couples TRBV11-2 to TRBJ1-5, with TRBD1 as a possible D gene (6 bases). CDR3 residues: CASSLYPTDRNQPQHF. CDR3 nucleotide sequence: TGTGCCAGCAGCTTATATCCAACTGACAGGAATCAGCCCCAGCATTTT.